The 20 T cell receptor beta chains presented below share a single source sample, sequenced in a study of T cells in Graves' hyperthyroidism and ophthalmopathy. Authors of the study amplified TCR beta CDR3 regions from RNA transcripts. Initially, a first-round RT-PCR of the TCR CDR3 employed the HTBI primer set. TCRdb re-analysed the multiplex PCR reads in MiXCR, keeping a single row per CDR3 protein. Of hundreds of thousands of distinct CDR3 sequences detected, around 15% appear once; the ten largest clones hold 3.8%. Sequenced input: blood. The source of these receptors is a woman aged 30 to 39 with Graves' hyperthyroidism.

This clonotype was seen only a few times. The chain recombines TRBV3-2 with TRBJ2-1; whether TRBD2, the table's D call, matches the DNA was not checked. TRBV3-2 is shown as a pseudogene. The CDR3 length is 19 residues. CDR3 region: CASSLFKDRTSVFHNEQFF. The DNA of the CDR3 is TGTGCCAGCAGCCTTTTTAAAGACCGAACTAGTGTGTTTCACAATGAGCAGTTCTTC.

This clonotype was seen repeatedly, ten times or more. The rearrangement links TRBV28 to TRBJ2-1; 8 nucleotides agree with TRBD1. Germline loops: CDR1 MDHEN, CDR2 SYDVKM. The CDR3 spans 14 residues. With 3 bases clipped from V and 7 bases from J, the junction kept 5 bases outside the gene matches. The CDR3 is CASSLTGTGNEQFF. The DNA for the CDR3 is TGTGCCAGCAGTTTGACCGGGACAGGTAATGAGCAGTTCTTC.

J is TRBJ1-2 and V is TRBV28; D perhaps matches TRBD1 (5 bases). Germline V lookup: CDR1 MDHEN, CDR2 SYDVKM. Trimming shortened V by 6 bases and J by 4 bases, and 12 bases separated the two germline ends. There are 13 residues in the CDR3. The CDR3 sequence is CASRPQTVYGYTF. The CDR3 DNA reads as TGTGCCAGCAGACCCCAGACAGTCTATGGCTACACCTTC.

Ten or more counts support this clonotype. The genes are TRBV28 and TRBJ2-7; D remains ambiguous. V gave up 5 bases and J gave up 4 bases, with 18 bases separating them. Per the germline V gene, CDR1 is MDHEN and CDR2 is SYDVKM. The CDR3 is made up of 15 amino acids. CDR3 in DNA: TGTGCCAGCAGTCCTCTATTGCGGAATTTTTACGAGCAGTACTTC. It yields the protein CASSPLLRNFYEQYF.

In its sample, this clonotype was seen many times. The rearrangement links TRBV12-3 or TRBV12-4 to TRBJ1-2; perhaps TRBD1 as D (6 bases). The germline V and J ends were trimmed by 2 bases and 5 bases, with 9 bases remaining between them. The CDR3 consists of 13 residues. CDR3 nucleotides: TGTGCCAGCAGTTTAAGCAGGGGATATGGCTACACCTTC. It yields the protein CASSLSRGYGYTF.

This clonotype has a handful of counts. This chain links TRBV20-1 with TRBJ2-1; 8 bases agree with TRBD2. J gave up 4 bases and V 0 bases, and 8 bases lay outside the gene matches. The CDR3 is 16 residues long. The V gene's germline CDR1 is DFQATT and CDR2 SNEGSKA (reference sequence). The CDR3 DNA reads as TGCAGTGCTAGAGATGTGTCTAGCGGGCATTACAATGAGCAGTTCTTC. Encoded protein: CSARDVSSGHYNEQFF.

This clonotype has more than one count but fewer than ten. V is TRBV7-8 and J is TRBJ1-5, with 7 bases lining up with TRBD1. V was clipped by 2 bases and J by 5 bases; unmatched bases: 3. This CDR3 is built from 14 residues. CDR1 is SGHVS and CDR2 is FQNEAQ in the germline V gene. The CDR3 here is CASSLTGVDQPQHF. As DNA, the CDR3 is TGTGCCAGCAGCTTAACAGGGGTGGATCAGCCCCAGCATTTT. The whole variable domain, filled in from reference TRBV7-8 and TRBJ1-5, reads GAGVSQSPRYKVAKRGQDVALRCDPISGHVSLFWYQQALGQGPEFLTYFQNEAQLDKSGLPSDRFFAERPEGSVSTLKIQRTQQEDSAVYLCASSLTGVDQPQHFGDGTRLSIL.

The chain joins TRBV20-1 to TRBJ2-2; TRBD1 aligns across 12 bases. V lost 1 base, J lost 5 bases, and 8 bases stayed unmatched. The V gene's germline CDR1 is DFQATT and CDR2 SNEGSKA (reference sequence). CDR3 length: 17 residues. CDR3 coding DNA: TGCAGTGCTAGAGGCAAGGGACAGGGGGCTGGGACCGGGGAGCTGTTTTTT. Protein sequence: CSARGKGQGAGTGELFF.

This clonotype was counted many times. The chain is built from TRBV5-5 and TRBJ2-3; D is possibly TRBD1 (6 bases). The germline gives CDR1 SGHKS, CDR2 YYEKEE (reference sequence). The CDR3 totals 16 residues. V was clipped by 1 base and J by 10 bases, with 22 bases between them. DNA of the CDR3: TGTGCCAGCAGCTTGTTCAGGGGCGGTCTCGCGGATCCGCAGTATTTT. Its translation: CASSLFRGGLADPQYF.

This clonotype has a count of ten or more. This chain connects TRBV28 to TRBJ2-7; 7 nucleotides line up with TRBD2. J was trimmed by 4 bases and V by 8 bases; bases with no gene match: 8. From germline, CDR1 is MDHEN and CDR2 SYDVKM. CDR3 length equals 13 residues. CDR3 loop: CASGPMGGYEQYF. The CDR3 DNA reads TGTGCCAGCGGCCCGATGGGGGGGTACGAGCAGTACTTC.

The gene calls are TRBV29-1 and TRBJ2-7; TRBD2 is a possible D gene (5 bases). Per germline, CDR1 SQVTM and CDR2 ANQGSEA. Trimming took 4 bases from V and 0 from J, leaving 16 bases between them. The CDR3 covers 15 residues. This CDR3 is CSVGGLAYSSYEQYF. In nucleotides, the CDR3 is TGCAGCGTTGGAGGTCTAGCCTACAGCTCCTACGAGCAGTACTTC.

On this clonotype itself: Since a much larger clone is just one base distant, this may be a read error. This chain uses TRBV3-1 with TRBJ2-3; D perhaps matches TRBD2 (5 bases). Looked up from germline, CDR1 is LGHDT and CDR2 is YNNKEL (reference sequence). V shed 4 bases and J shed 2 bases, with 10 bases lying between them. CDR3 length: 14 amino acids. CDR3 in amino acids: CASSLRLNTDTQYF. CDR3 nucleotides: TGTGCCAGCAGCCTGAGACTAAACACAGATACGCAGTATTTT.

This chain uses TRBV12-3 or TRBV12-4 with TRBJ2-7; possibly TRBD2 for D (6 bases). The CDR3 totals 15 residues. V dropped 7 bases and J dropped 5 bases, with 21 bases sitting between them. As DNA, the CDR3 is TGTGCCAGCACTTCCCGGGACTCCCCTGAACACGAGCAGTACTTC. This encodes CASTSRDSPEHEQYF.

This clonotype was detected many times. V gene TRBV20-1 combines with J gene TRBJ2-1; D may be TRBD1 (6 bases). This CDR3 region has 14 residues. The germline V and J ends were trimmed by 3 bases and 3 bases, with 12 bases remaining between them. Germline-derived CDR1 and CDR2 are DFQATT and SNEGSKA (reference sequence). Here the CDR3 DNA reads TGCAGTGCTAGTTCCAGGGGCGTCTACAATGAGCAGTTCTTC. Protein product: CSASSRGVYNEQFF.

This chain joins TRBV30 and TRBJ1-1; possible D gene TRBD1, 5 bases. Germline assignment: CDR1 GTSNPN and CDR2 SVGIG (reference sequence). Trimming shortened V by 0 bases and J by 5 bases, and 13 bases separated the two germline ends. The CDR3 has 14 amino acids. The CDR3 DNA reads as TGTGCCTGGAGTGTATACGTTGGGGGTACTGAAGCTTTCTTT. This gives the protein CAWSVYVGGTEAFF.

This clonotype was seen a handful of times. This rearrangement joins TRBV2 to TRBJ1-3; D gene uncertain. The CDR3 consists of 15 residues. Germline CDR1 reads SNHLY; CDR2 reads FYNNEI. The V gene lost 1 base and the J gene lost 3 bases, with 10 bases spanning the gap. The CDR3 loop reads CASSEEGMGGNTIYF. The CDR3, as DNA: TGTGCCAGCAGTGAAGAGGGAATGGGTGGAAACACCATATATTTT.

This clonotype was recorded many times. CDR3 region: CASSYQVWTDTQYF. DNA for the CDR3: TGTGCCAGCAGCTACCAGGTTTGGACAGATACGCAGTATTTT. V usage is TRBV6-1 and J usage is TRBJ2-3; D gene ambiguous. The V end was cut by 6 bases, the J end by 3 bases, with 13 bases between. Germline assignment: CDR1 MNHNS and CDR2 SASEGT. This CDR3 is 14 amino acids long.

This clonotype appeared a few times. The V call is TRBV5-1, the J call TRBJ1-1; 8 bases are shared with TRBD1. Trimming at V came to 3 bases and at J to 8 bases, leaving 6 bases not matched to a gene. CDR3 length equals 13 residues. Germline CDR1 reads SGHRS; CDR2 reads YFSETQ. The CDR3 DNA reads TGCGCCAGCAGCTCCCAAGGACAGGGAGAAGCTTTCTTT. Amino acid sequence: CASSSQGQGEAFF. Drawing the rest from reference TRBV5-1 and TRBJ1-1, the complete variable domain is KAGVTQTPRYLIKTRGQQVTLSCSPISGHRSVSWYQQTPGQGLQFLFEYFSETQRNKGNFPGRFSGRQFSNSRSEMNVSTLELGDSALYLCASSSQGQGEAFFGQGTRLTVV.

In its sample, this clonotype was seen many times. The J gene is TRBJ2-7, the V gene TRBV6-2 or TRBV6-3; TRBD1 matches at 9 bases. V dropped 3 bases and J dropped 4; count of bases not matched to a gene: 13. This CDR3 has 17 residues. The germline V gene has CDR1 MNHEY and CDR2 SVGEGT. The CDR3 DNA follows: TGTGCCAGCAGTTATCAAGCCACAGGGGGCAAAAGTTACGAGCAGTACTTC. It is translated as CASSYQATGGKSYEQYF.

This clonotype was seen only a few times. Just one base apart from a much larger clone, this may be a read error. This chain links TRBV9 with TRBJ2-5; D unresolved. CDR3 length: 12 amino acids. Germline V gives CDR1 SGDLS, CDR2 YYNGEE. V lost 0 bases and J lost 5, with 5 bases in between. The CDR3, as DNA: TGTGCCAGCAGCGTAGTGGGGGAGACCCAGTACTTC. It translates to CASSVVGETQYF.